This passage covers 20 T cell receptor beta chains from one sample sequenced in a study of CD8 T cells in Susac syndrome. Random-hexamer reverse transcription was applied to roughly 0.5 to 1 ug RNA. Each CDR3 protein gets one entry after TCRdb re-called the immunoSEQ multiplex PCR reads with MiXCR. The table lists 250,000 or so distinct CDR3 sequences, over 85% of them singletons. What was sequenced was CD4+ T cells from PBMCs. These receptors all stem from a human donor with multiple sclerosis.

The gene calls are TRBV5-1 and TRBJ1-2, with 10 bases fitting TRBD1. Losses at the gene ends were 8 bases for V and 2 bases for J; bases not matched to a gene: 3. CDR3 length: 13 amino acids. Looked up from germline, CDR1 is SGHRS and CDR2 is YFSETQ. The CDR3 reads CASGQGVNYGYTF. Here the CDR3 DNA reads TGCGCCAGTGGACAGGGGGTAAACTATGGCTACACCTTC.

The rearrangement joins TRBV3-1 to TRBJ2-3, with D unresolved. The ends were cut back, 2 bases at V and 3 bases at J, with 9 bases in the middle. Looked up from germline, CDR1 is LGHDT and CDR2 is YNNKEL (reference sequence). The CDR3 totals 14 residues. This CDR3 reads CASSQPPETDTQYF. As DNA, the CDR3 is TGTGCCAGCAGCCAACCCCCCGAGACAGATACGCAGTATTTT.

The rearrangement uses TRBV29-1 and TRBJ2-1; D is unclear. Per germline, CDR1 SQVTM and CDR2 ANQGSEA. V was pared by 5 bases and J by 0 bases, with 8 bases between. CDR3 length: 13 residues. In nucleotides, the CDR3 is TGCAGCGTTAGCTCAAGCTCCTACAATGAGCAGTTCTTC. Protein product: CSVSSSSYNEQFF.

The J gene is TRBJ1-5, the V gene TRBV9; D ambiguous. V was clipped by 0 bases and J by 4 bases, with 5 bases between them. This CDR3 has 13 residues. CDR1 is SGDLS and CDR2 is YYNGEE in the germline V gene. CDR3 protein: CASSVGINQPQHF. Written as DNA, the CDR3 is TGTGCCAGCAGCGTAGGGATAAATCAGCCCCAGCATTTT.

CDR3: CASSSRKIGYTF. DNA for the CDR3: TGTGCCAGCAGCTCTAGGAAGATCGGCTACACCTTC. V and J are TRBV7-9 and TRBJ1-2, with D hard to call. The CDR3 consists of 12 residues. Germline V CDR1 and CDR2: SEHNR, FQNEAQ (reference sequence). Trimming left V 4 bases short and J 8 bases short, with 11 bases between.

The V and J genes are TRBV5-4 and TRBJ2-5; 7 bases fit TRBD1. The CDR3 is 15 amino acids. Germline lookup yields CDR1 SGHNT and CDR2 YYREEE (reference sequence). V lost 0 bases, J lost 2 bases, and 4 bases stayed unmatched. The CDR3 region is CASSLDGTEQETQYF. Written as DNA, the CDR3 is TGTGCCAGCAGCTTGGATGGGACAGAACAAGAGACCCAGTACTTC.

V is TRBV6-1 and J is TRBJ2-7, with 7 bases identical to TRBD2. V lost 1 base to trimming and J lost 0 bases; unmatched junction nucleotides: 6. The germline V gene has CDR1 MNHNS and CDR2 SASEGT. The CDR3 consists of 16 residues. Here the CDR3 reads CASSEVAGWGSYEQYV. In DNA, the CDR3 is TGTGCCAGCAGTGAAGTAGCGGGCTGGGGCTCCTACGAGCAGTACGTC.

This chain uses TRBV28 with TRBJ1-5; D possibly corresponds to TRBD1 (6 bases). Trimming pared 6 bases from V and 0 bases from J, leaving 9 bases between. CDR1 is MDHEN, CDR2 SYDVKM, per germline. The CDR3 sequence is 14 residues long. Written as DNA, the CDR3 is TGTGCCAGCAGGCAGGGGTTTAGCAATCAGCCCCAGCATTTT. Translating gives CASRQGFSNQPQHF.

The genes are TRBV9 and TRBJ2-3; TRBD2 is a possible D gene (5 bases). The CDR3 is made up of 14 amino acids. V was trimmed by 0 bases and J by 5 bases, leaving 10 bases between them. Germline V CDR1 and CDR2: SGDLS, YYNGEE. CDR3 sequence reads: CASSVGSREDTQYF. For the CDR3, the DNA is TGTGCCAGCAGCGTAGGGAGCCGGGAAGATACGCAGTATTTT.

The J gene is TRBJ1-2, the V gene TRBV10-2; D is unclear. Germline V gene lookup returns CDR1 WSHSY and CDR2 SAAADI. The CDR3 extends over 14 amino acids. The V end lost 0 bases, the J end lost 7 bases, and 12 bases lay between the germline ends. CDR3 bases: TGCGCCAGCAGTGAGTCAAGGTCCACTCGTGGCTACACCTTC. Its translation is CASSESRSTRGYTF.

This chain links TRBV4-1 with TRBJ1-4; TRBD1 is a possible D gene (6 bases). This CDR3 is built from 14 residues. In germline, CDR1 is MGHRA, CDR2 YSYEKL. Trimming removed 6 bases from V and 5 bases from J, with 13 bases in between. Here the CDR3 DNA reads TGCGCCAGCAGTCTGACAGGCCGCAATGAAAAACTGTTTTTT. This encodes CASSLTGRNEKLFF.

This clonotype showed up just a few times. This rearrangement joins TRBV30 to TRBJ1-4; a possible D gene is TRBD1 (5 bases). CDR1 and CDR2 from the germline V gene are GTSNPN and SVGIG (reference sequence). This CDR3 is built from 15 residues. V was pared by 1 base and J by 4 bases, with 13 bases between. The CDR3 loop is CAWSALTEYNEKLFF. As DNA, the CDR3 is TGTGCCTGGAGTGCCCTGACAGAATATAATGAAAAACTGTTTTTT.

The chain uses TRBV6-5 and TRBJ2-1, with a possible D match to TRBD2 (6 bases). CDR3 length equals 16 residues. CDR1 is MNHEY and CDR2 is SVGAGI in the germline V gene. Trimming removed 4 bases at V and 6 bases at J, with 19 bases between. The CDR3 bases are TGTGCCAGCAGTTTCCCTCCAGACGGAGGGTTCAATGAGCAGTTCTTC. Translation gives CASSFPPDGGFNEQFF.

The chain combines TRBV5-4 with TRBJ2-1; a possible D gene is TRBD2 (5 bases). Deletions cut 4 bases from V and 7 bases from J, with 12 bases between. Germline lookup yields CDR1 SGHNT and CDR2 YYREEE (reference sequence). The CDR3 is made up of 13 amino acids. CDR3 protein: CASSGLDLNEQFF. CDR3 bases: TGTGCCAGCAGCGGGTTGGACTTAAATGAGCAGTTCTTC.

V gene TRBV19 combines with J gene TRBJ1-5, with D perhaps TRBD1 (5 bases). Germline V lookup: CDR1 LNHDA, CDR2 SQIVND (reference sequence). The CDR3 loop spans 14 amino acids. Trimming stripped 3 bases from V and 7 bases from J, with 13 bases between. CDR3 sequence reads: CASSMNGDEQPQHF. DNA of the CDR3: TGTGCCAGTAGTATGAACGGGGACGAACAGCCCCAGCATTTT.

The V call is TRBV27, the J call TRBJ2-7; 7 bases match TRBD2. The CDR3 is 13 amino acids. Germline V gene sequence: CDR1 MNHEY, CDR2 SMNVEV (reference sequence). The trim removed 7 bases at V and 4 bases at J, leaving 7 bases unmatched. The CDR3 nucleotides read TGTGCCAGCATCACTAGCGCCCTATACGAGCAGTACTTC. It is translated as CASITSALYEQYF.

This clonotype has just one count. The CDR3: CAGGDSNTGELFF. CDR3 DNA: TGTGCCGGGGGGGACAGCAACACCGGGGAGCTGTTTTTT. This chain links TRBV19 with TRBJ2-2; D possibly uses TRBD1 or TRBD2 (7 bases each). Between the trimmed V and J ends, which lost 11 bases and 2 bases, there was a span of 12 bases. The CDR3 has 13 amino acids. Germline V lookup: CDR1 LNHDA, CDR2 SQIVND (reference sequence).

The chain couples TRBV20-1 to TRBJ2-7; D is ambiguous. V gave up 6 bases and J gave up 0 bases, with 15 bases separating them. The germline gives CDR1 DFQATT, CDR2 SNEGSKA (reference sequence). There are 14 residues in the CDR3. The CDR3 coding sequence is TGCAGTGCCCTTAGGGTCAGAAGCTCCTACGAGCAGTACTTC. Protein product: CSALRVRSSYEQYF.

This clonotype was recorded only once. This chain links TRBV11-2 with TRBJ2-7; D is perhaps TRBD1 (6 bases). The V and J ends lost 4 bases and 2 bases respectively, with 9 bases between them. Germline CDR1 is SGHAT and CDR2 is FQNNGV. The CDR3 is 13 amino acids. The CDR3 DNA reads as TGTGCCAGCAGCTACGACAGGACCTACGAGCAGTACTTC. Amino acids: CASSYDRTYEQYF.

The rearrangement joins TRBV9 to TRBJ2-5, with D tentatively TRBD1 (6 bases). The germline CDR1 and CDR2 sequences are SGDLS and YYNGEE. The V end lost 3 bases, the J end lost 0 bases, and 12 bases lay between the germline ends. CDR3 length: 15 residues. CDR3: CASSATQGYQETQYF. The CDR3 nucleotides are TGTGCCAGCAGCGCAACACAGGGATACCAAGAGACCCAGTACTTC.